This is a list of T cell receptor beta chains from one sample in a study of T cells in Graves' hyperthyroidism and ophthalmopathy. TCRdb re-called the multiplex PCR reads with MiXCR, one entry per CDR3 protein. This table has 550,000 to 700,000 distinct CDR3 sequences, just over 45% appearing once. The specimen was peripheral blood or thyroid tissue (not recorded which). These receptors all come from an adult woman with Graves' disease, either hyperthyroidism or ophthalmopathy (not recorded which). Both conserved end residues are part of each CDR3. A D gene is named only where the DNA matches it firmly. Size tells how often a clone was seen (once, few, many) or the class of an expanded clone, and some rows leave it out.

cdr3_length: 20
clone_size: many
d_call: TRBD2
j_call: TRBJ2-6
v_call: TRBV2
cdr3_aa: CASRGPGTSDPGSGANVLTF
cdr3_nt: TGTGCCAGCAGGGGTCCCGGGACTAGTGACCCTGGCTCTGGGGCCAACGTCCTGACTTTC

cdr3_length: 14
clone_size: NA
d_call: TRBD1
j_call: TRBJ2-2
v_call: TRBV7-2
cdr3_aa: CASSGQGRTGELFF
cdr3_nt: TGTGCCAGCAGCGGACAGGGGCGCACCGGGGAGCTGTTTTTT

cdr3_length: 18
clone_size: many
d_call: NA
j_call: TRBJ1-5
v_call: TRBV6-1
cdr3_aa: CASSEVWQALLGNQPQHF
cdr3_nt: TGTGCCAGCAGTGAAGTCTGGCAGGCCCTATTGGGGAATCAGCCCCAGCATTTT

cdr3_length: 15
clone_size: NA
d_call: TRBD1
j_call: TRBJ2-7
v_call: TRBV29-1
cdr3_aa: CSVEGGQEWSYEQYF
cdr3_nt: TGCAGCGTTGAAGGGGGACAGGAGTGGTCCTACGAGCAGTACTTC

cdr3_length: 15
clone_size: many
d_call: TRBD1
j_call: TRBJ2-7
v_call: TRBV10-3
cdr3_aa: CAIKGPGTGIYEQYF
cdr3_nt: TGTGCCATCAAGGGACCCGGGACAGGGATCTACGAGCAGTACTTC

cdr3_length: 15
clone_size: NA
d_call: NA
j_call: TRBJ2-3
v_call: TRBV6-5
cdr3_aa: CASTYRDTATDTQYF
cdr3_nt: TGTGCCAGCACCTACCGGGACACCGCCACAGATACGCAGTATTTT

cdr3_length: 15
clone_size: NA
d_call: NA
j_call: TRBJ1-6
v_call: TRBV27
cdr3_aa: CASSFGVPYNSPLHF
cdr3_nt: TGTGCCAGCAGTTTCGGGGTCCCCTATAATTCACCCCTCCACTTT

cdr3_length: 14
clone_size: many
d_call: TRBD1
j_call: TRBJ1-2
v_call: TRBV9
cdr3_aa: CASRAEGAVYGYTF
cdr3_nt: TGTGCCAGCAGGGCCGAGGGGGCAGTCTATGGCTACACCTTC

cdr3_length: 13
clone_size: few
d_call: TRBD2
j_call: TRBJ2-5
v_call: TRBV29-1
cdr3_aa: CSVMRGAGETQYF
cdr3_nt: TGCAGCGTTATGCGGGGGGCGGGAGAGACCCAGTACTTC

cdr3_length: 14
clone_size: NA
d_call: NA
j_call: TRBJ2-7
v_call: TRBV7-1
cdr3_aa: CASSSDGQAEEQYF
cdr3_nt: TGTGCCAGCAGCAGTGACGGCCAGGCCGAGGAGCAGTACTTC

cdr3_length: 13
clone_size: many
d_call: NA
j_call: TRBJ1-1
v_call: TRBV7-9
cdr3_aa: CASSLESGSKAFF
cdr3_nt: TGTGCCAGCAGCTTAGAGTCAGGGAGTAAAGCTTTCTTT

cdr3_length: 12
clone_size: NA
d_call: TRBD1
j_call: TRBJ1-2
v_call: TRBV12-3/TRBV12-4
cdr3_aa: CASSVDRGGYTF
cdr3_nt: TGTGCCAGCAGTGTCGACAGGGGGGGCTACACCTTC

cdr3_length: 15
clone_size: many
d_call: NA
j_call: TRBJ1-1
v_call: TRBV15
cdr3_aa: CATSRDSAKNTEAFF
cdr3_nt: TGTGCCACCAGCAGAGATTCGGCAAAGAACACTGAAGCTTTCTTT

cdr3_length: 10
clone_size: NA
d_call: NA
j_call: TRBJ1-6
v_call: TRBV24-1
cdr3_aa: CATSTSPLHF
cdr3_nt: TGTGCCACAAGTACTTCACCCCTCCACTTT

cdr3_length: 14
clone_size: NA
d_call: TRBD1
j_call: TRBJ2-5
v_call: TRBV20-1
cdr3_aa: CSAPDRQGKETQYF
cdr3_nt: TGCAGTGCTCCTGATCGACAGGGGAAAGAGACCCAGTACTTC

cdr3_length: 16
clone_size: few
d_call: NA
j_call: TRBJ1-1
v_call: TRBV30
cdr3_aa: CAWSVPRGRGPDEAFF
cdr3_nt: TGTGCCTGGAGTGTCCCACGGGGCAGGGGACCGGATGAAGCTTTCTTT

cdr3_length: 13
clone_size: NA
d_call: NA
j_call: TRBJ1-5
v_call: TRBV25-1
cdr3_aa: CATRGADNQPQHF
cdr3_nt: TGTGCCACCCGAGGGGCAGACAATCAGCCCCAGCATTTT

cdr3_length: 12
clone_size: few
d_call: NA
j_call: TRBJ2-6
v_call: TRBV29-1
cdr3_aa: CSVEVGANVLTF
cdr3_nt: TGCAGCGTTGAAGTTGGGGCCAACGTCCTGACTTTC